Listed below are T cell receptor beta chains from one sample, sequenced in a study of regulatory T cells in long-lasting Graves disease. In TCRdb, the multiplex PCR reads were re-called with MiXCR into one record per CDR3 protein. The sample gives 360,000 or so distinct CDR3 sequences, 10% to 15% of which show up once; around 18% is in the top ten. The same specimen was also included in a second study, on T cells in Graves' hyperthyroidism and ophthalmopathy.

The sequencing used peripheral blood mononuclear cells (PBMCs), collected at new diagnosis, from a patient treated with antithyroid drugs. The receptors originated from a woman in her late teens or twenties with Graves disease. Each CDR3 is given with its conserved first and last residue. Fields, in order: V gene, D gene, J gene, CDR3 length, clone size, CDR3 DNA, CDR3 protein. A D gene is named only where the DNA matches it firmly. Clone size appears in some rows only: once, few, many, or a class for an expanded clone.

TRBV12-3/TRBV12-4	.	TRBJ1-5	14	few	TGTGCCAGCAGTTTGTCCCTTCGGAATCAGCCCCAGCATTTT	CASSLSLRNQPQHF
TRBV4-1	.	TRBJ1-1	17	.	TGCGCCAGCAGCCATACAAGGAACCTAGAGCTCAACACTGAAGCTTTCTTT	CASSHTRNLELNTEAFF
TRBV12-3/TRBV12-4	TRBD2	TRBJ2-5	19	many	TGTGCCAGCAGTTTAGCGCGGGGGCTAGCGGGAGGGAAGCAAGAGACCCAGTACTTC	CASSLARGLAGGKQETQYF
TRBV27	.	TRBJ2-2	14	many	TGTGCCAGCAGTTCGGGACCAGTGGCCGGGGAGCTGTTTTTT	CASSSGPVAGELFF
TRBV15	TRBD1	TRBJ1-2	16	.	TGTGCCACCAGCAAACGGGACAGGGTCTCAGGTTACGGCTACACCTTC	CATSKRDRVSGYGYTF
TRBV14	.	TRBJ1-1	16	few	TGTGCCAGCAGCCAAGATTCCCCGAACTTGAACACTGAAGCTTTCTTT	CASSQDSPNLNTEAFF
TRBV28	.	TRBJ2-3	15	many	TGTGCCAGCAGTTTAGGGGGGATAGGCACAGATACGCAGTATTTT	CASSLGGIGTDTQYF
TRBV12-3/TRBV12-4	.	TRBJ1-1	19	many	TGTGCCAGCAGTTTCTTCTTGGTGGTGATGAGGGGACAAGACACTGAAGCTTTCTTT	CASSFFLVVMRGQDTEAFF
TRBV19	.	TRBJ1-5	16	few	TGTGCCAGTAGTGAAGAAGACGGGATAAGCAATCAGCCCCAGCATTTT	CASSEEDGISNQPQHF
TRBV9	.	TRBJ1-4	18	many	TGTGCCAGCAGAACCCCGGTAGTGCGTGGGACGAGAAATGAAAAACTGTTTTTT	CASRTPVVRGTRNEKLFF
TRBV7-9	.	TRBJ2-1	14	few	TGTGCCAGCAGCTTAGCCCGTCCGATCATCGGGCAGTTCTTC	CASSLARPIIGQFF
TRBV4-2	TRBD1	TRBJ2-2	15	.	TGTGCCAGCAGCCCGGGACAGGAAGACACCGGGGAGCTGTTTTTT	CASSPGQEDTGELFF
TRBV12-3/TRBV12-4	.	TRBJ2-5	12	many	TGTGCCAGCACCACAGGGAAAGAGACCCAGTACTTC	CASTTGKETQYF
TRBV28	.	TRBJ1-1	12	.	TGTGCCTGCAGAGAATCGAACACTGAAGCTTTTTTT	CACRESNTEAFF
TRBV12-3/TRBV12-4	.	TRBJ1-1	14	many	TGTGCCAGCAGTTTGGAGGGGTTGCACACTGAAGCTTTCTTT	CASSLEGLHTEAFF
TRBV5-5	.	TRBJ2-5	15	many	TGTGCCAGCAGCCTTGGCCGGGACGGAGGGGAGACCCAGTACTTC	CASSLGRDGGETQYF
TRBV28	TRBD1	TRBJ1-5	15	once	TGTGCCAGCAGTTTATGGGGGGACAGGGCCCAGCCCCAGCATTTT	CASSLWGDRAQPQHF
TRBV30	.	TRBJ2-2	12	few	TGTGCCTGGAGTGTTTACACCGGGGAGCTGTTTTTT	CAWSVYTGELFF
TRBV7-9	.	TRBJ2-7	14	many	TGTGCCAGCAGCTTTCTGGGTAACCCCTACGAGCAGTACTTC	CASSFLGNPYEQYF
TRBV5-1	TRBD1	TRBJ1-2	15	few	TGCGCCAGCAGCTTTGGGACAGGCGTTCGATATGGCTACACCTTC	CASSFGTGVRYGYTF
TRBV6-2/TRBV6-3	TRBD1	TRBJ1-1	17	many	TGTGCCAGCAGTTACTCTTTGGGACAGGGCGGTAAGACTGAAGCTTTCTTT	CASSYSLGQGGKTEAFF
TRBV11-3	.	TRBJ2-1	14	many	TGTGCCAGCAGCTTTCGTGGAGGGTACAATGAGCAGTTCTTC	CASSFRGGYNEQFF
TRBV12-3/TRBV12-4	TRBD1	TRBJ2-3	13	many	TGTGCCAGCAGTGGGGGACAGGGAGTCTCGCAGTATTTT	CASSGGQGVSQYF
TRBV2	TRBD1	TRBJ2-1	12	many	TGTGCCAGCCAAGAGGAGGGACAGGCTCCGTTCTTC	CASQEEGQAPFF
TRBV20-1	TRBD2	TRBJ2-7	17	many	TGCAGTGCTAGATTTAGCGGCTTAGCGGGGAGCTCCTACGAGCAGTACTTC	CSARFSGLAGSSYEQYF
TRBV7-8	.	TRBJ2-2	17	many	TGTGCCAGCAGCTTAGGAGAGGGCTATGAAGTGACCGGGGAGCTGTTTTTT	CASSLGEGYEVTGELFF
TRBV7-8	TRBD2	TRBJ2-1	17	few	TGTGCCAGCAGCTTAGAGACTAGCGGGAGCTCCTACAATGAGCAGTTCTTC	CASSLETSGSSYNEQFF
TRBV5-5	.	TRBJ2-5	15	many	TGTGCCAGCAGCTCCCGGGCCCCGGCGGAAGAGACCCAGTACTTC	CASSSRAPAEETQYF
TRBV28	.	TRBJ1-2	12	many	TGTGCCAGCAGTTTACCCCGGGGGGGCTACACCTTC	CASSLPRGGYTF
TRBV12-5	.	TRBJ1-5	17	many	TGTGCTAGTGGTTTGGTATTGGACCCCCACAGGGACCAGCCCCAGCATTTT	CASGLVLDPHRDQPQHF
TRBV20-1	TRBD2	TRBJ2-3	19	many	TGCAGTGCTAGGCCCCGGGAGGGCCCTCATCCCCCTGGCACAGATACGCAGTATTTT	CSARPREGPHPPGTDTQYF
TRBV29-1	TRBD1	TRBJ1-1	13	.	TGCAGCGTTGAGCAGGGGGCAGGCACTGAAGCTTTCTTT	CSVEQGAGTEAFF
TRBV12-3/TRBV12-4	.	TRBJ1-1	14	.	TGTGCCAGCACCCTAGGGTTGGGTAGCACTGAAGCTTTCTTT	CASTLGLGSTEAFF
TRBV16	TRBD1	TRBJ1-5	15	.	TGTGCCAGCAGCCAATCCGGGACAGGGCATCAGCCCCAGCATTTT	CASSQSGTGHQPQHF
TRBV6-1	TRBD2	TRBJ2-1	21	many	TGTGCCAGCAGCCCTATCCCGACTAGCGGGAGGATCGGTCTCTCCTACAATGAGCAGTTCTTC	CASSPIPTSGRIGLSYNEQFF
TRBV7-9	.	TRBJ1-2	18	.	TGTGCCAGCAGCTGGGGACTAGCGGGGGGGTACACTAACTATGGCTACACCTTC	CASSWGLAGGYTNYGYTF
TRBV7-6	.	TRBJ2-2	17	many	TGTGCCAGCAGCTCCCCCCCCACTGGGGGCCGCACCGGGGAGCTGTTTTTT	CASSSPPTGGRTGELFF
TRBV6-2/TRBV6-3	TRBD2	TRBJ2-7	14	many	TGTGCCAGCAGTAGACTAGCGGGGTCCTACGAGCAGTACTTC	CASSRLAGSYEQYF
TRBV27	.	TRBJ2-1	15	many	TGTGCCAGCAGTTTATCGGCGGGGATAGGGAATGAGCAGTTCTTC	CASSLSAGIGNEQFF
TRBV18	.	TRBJ1-2	16	many	TGTGCCAGCTCACCACCAGGGGGACCAAATGACTATGGCTACACCTTC	CASSPPGGPNDYGYTF
TRBV20-1	TRBD2	TRBJ2-2	15	many	TGCAGTGCTAGTAGACGCGGGGGGGGCACCGGGGAGCTGTTTTTT	CSASRRGGGTGELFF
TRBV6-1	.	TRBJ2-5	15	many	TGTGCCAGCAGTGTAACGGGACCCCAGGCGAAGACCCAGTACTTC	CASSVTGPQAKTQYF
TRBV29-1	.	TRBJ1-2	12	.	TGCAGCGTTTTCGCCGGAGACTATGGCTACACCTTC	CSVFAGDYGYTF
TRBV12-3/TRBV12-4	.	TRBJ1-4	15	many	TGTGCCAGCAGTTTGAGCTCGTCCGGGAATGAAAAACTGTTTTTT	CASSLSSSGNEKLFF
TRBV9	.	TRBJ2-1	12	many	TGTGCCAGCAGCGTAGCAGACAATGAGCAGTTCTTC	CASSVADNEQFF
TRBV4-3	TRBD2	TRBJ2-5	19	.	TGCGCCAGCAGCCAAGATATTTCTGCCAGCGGGGGGTTAGAAGAGACCCAGTACTTC	CASSQDISASGGLEETQYF
TRBV11-2	.	TRBJ2-7	13	many	TGTGCCAGCAGCTTAGATATAGGTGGCGAGCAGTACTTC	CASSLDIGGEQYF
TRBV20-1	.	TRBJ2-1	19	many	TGCAGTGCTAGACCCGCGACTGTTGGCGAGATAGGAACCTACAATGAGCAGTTCTTC	CSARPATVGEIGTYNEQFF
TRBV20-1	.	TRBJ2-5	13	many	TGCAGTGCAACTAGGGGGTACCAAGAGACCCAGTACTTC	CSATRGYQETQYF
TRBV29-1	.	TRBJ2-1	13	many	TGCAGCGTTGTCCGCCAGGGGAACAATGAGCAGTTCTTC	CSVVRQGNNEQFF
TRBV30	.	TRBJ1-2	15	many	TGTGCCTGGAGTGCCCCGGCTATTCTAAACTATGGCTACACCTTC	CAWSAPAILNYGYTF
TRBV7-8	TRBD1	TRBJ2-5	15	.	TGTGCCAGCAGCTTAGGCGACAGGGTTCGAGAGACCCAGTACTTC	CASSLGDRVRETQYF
TRBV28	TRBD2	TRBJ2-2	17	.	TGTGCCAGCAATTCCGCTCCGGGAGGGCCGGGCACCGGGGAGCTGTTTTTT	CASNSAPGGPGTGELFF
TRBV9	.	TRBJ2-2	15	.	TGTGCCAGCAGCCCCCAAGGGACGAACACCGGGGAGCTGTTTTTT	CASSPQGTNTGELFF
TRBV9	TRBD2	TRBJ2-1	15	.	TGTGCCAGCAGCGTAGTCGCGGGAGATGAACATGAGCAGTTCTTC	CASSVVAGDEHEQFF
TRBV19	.	TRBJ1-5	15	.	TGTGCCAGTAGGGCTCCGGGACGGATTAATCAGCCCCAGCATTTT	CASRAPGRINQPQHF
TRBV9	TRBD1	TRBJ2-5	17	many	TGTGCCAGCAGCGTAGGCGTCCGGACAGGGGGTGGGGAGACCCAGTACTTC	CASSVGVRTGGGETQYF